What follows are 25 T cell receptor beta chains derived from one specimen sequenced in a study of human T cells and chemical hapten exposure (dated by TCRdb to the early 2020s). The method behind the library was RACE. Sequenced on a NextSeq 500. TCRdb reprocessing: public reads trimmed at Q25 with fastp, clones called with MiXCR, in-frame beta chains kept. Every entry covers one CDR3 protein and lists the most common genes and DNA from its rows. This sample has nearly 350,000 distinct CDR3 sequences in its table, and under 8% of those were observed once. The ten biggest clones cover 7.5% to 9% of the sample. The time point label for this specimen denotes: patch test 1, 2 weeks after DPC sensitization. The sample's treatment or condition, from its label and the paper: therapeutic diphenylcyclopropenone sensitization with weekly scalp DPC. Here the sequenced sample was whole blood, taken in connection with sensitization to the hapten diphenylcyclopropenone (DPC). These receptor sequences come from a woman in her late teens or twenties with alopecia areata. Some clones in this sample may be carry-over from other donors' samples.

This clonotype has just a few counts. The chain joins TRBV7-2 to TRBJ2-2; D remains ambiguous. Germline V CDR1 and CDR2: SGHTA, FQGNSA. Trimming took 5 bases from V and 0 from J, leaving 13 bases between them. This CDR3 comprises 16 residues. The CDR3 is CASSPRTAANTGELFF. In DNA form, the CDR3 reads TGTGCCAGCAGCCCCAGGACGGCGGCGAACACCGGGGAGCTGTTTTTT.

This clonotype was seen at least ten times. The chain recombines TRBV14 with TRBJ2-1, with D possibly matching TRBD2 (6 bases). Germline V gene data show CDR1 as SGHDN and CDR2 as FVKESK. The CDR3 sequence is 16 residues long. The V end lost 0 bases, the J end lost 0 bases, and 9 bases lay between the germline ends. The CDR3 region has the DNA TGTGCCAGCAGCCAAGACCCGGGGGACTCCTACAATGAGCAGTTCTTC. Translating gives CASSQDPGDSYNEQFF.

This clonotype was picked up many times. CDR3 nucleotides: TGCGCCAGCAGTCTTACCCAGACGACTAGCGGGGGCAGGAATGAGCAGTTCTTC. Translating it yields CASSLTQTTSGGRNEQFF. The genes are TRBV5-1 and TRBJ2-1, with 12 bases that match TRBD2. J gave up 7 bases and V 5 bases, and 16 bases lay outside the gene matches. CDR3 size: 18 residues. Germline V gene data show CDR1 as SGHRS and CDR2 as YFSETQ.

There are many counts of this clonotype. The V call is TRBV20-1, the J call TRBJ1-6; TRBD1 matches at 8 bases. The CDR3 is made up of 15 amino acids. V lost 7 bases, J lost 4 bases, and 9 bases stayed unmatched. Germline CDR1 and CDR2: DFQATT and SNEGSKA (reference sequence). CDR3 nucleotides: TGCAGTGGGGGACAGGCCCTAGGGTATAATTCACCCCTCCACTTT. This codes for CSGGQALGYNSPLHF.

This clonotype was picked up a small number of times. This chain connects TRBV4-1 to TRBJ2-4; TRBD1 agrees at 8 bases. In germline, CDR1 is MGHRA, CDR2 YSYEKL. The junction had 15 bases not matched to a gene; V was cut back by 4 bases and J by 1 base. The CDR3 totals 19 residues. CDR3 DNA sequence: TGCGCCAGCAGCCCTCTTTGGGACAGGAGAGGGACTGCCAAAAACATTCAGTACTTC. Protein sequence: CASSPLWDRRGTAKNIQYF.

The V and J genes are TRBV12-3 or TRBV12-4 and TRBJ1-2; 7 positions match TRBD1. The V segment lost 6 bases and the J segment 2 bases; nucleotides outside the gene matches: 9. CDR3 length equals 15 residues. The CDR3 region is CASSPEGQLNYGYTF. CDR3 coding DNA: TGTGCCAGCAGCCCGGAGGGACAGTTAAACTATGGCTACACCTTC.

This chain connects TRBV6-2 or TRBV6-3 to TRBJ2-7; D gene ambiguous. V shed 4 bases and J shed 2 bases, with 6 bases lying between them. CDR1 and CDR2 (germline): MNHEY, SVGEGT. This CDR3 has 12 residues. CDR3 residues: CASSSAPYEQYF. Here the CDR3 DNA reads TGTGCCAGCAGTTCCGCGCCCTACGAGCAGTACTTC.

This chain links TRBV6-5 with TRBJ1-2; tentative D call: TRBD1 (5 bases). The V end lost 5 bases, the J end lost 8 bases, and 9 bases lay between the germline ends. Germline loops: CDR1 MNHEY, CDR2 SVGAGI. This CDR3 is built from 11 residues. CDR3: CASSGGRGYTF. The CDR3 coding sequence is TGTGCCAGCAGTGGGGGGAGAGGCTACACCTTC.

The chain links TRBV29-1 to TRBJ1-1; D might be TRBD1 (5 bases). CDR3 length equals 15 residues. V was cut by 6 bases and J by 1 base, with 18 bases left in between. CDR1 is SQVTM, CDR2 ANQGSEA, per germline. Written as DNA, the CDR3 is TGCAGCGTAGTAGGGGTGAACAGAGGGAACACTGAAGCTTTCTTT. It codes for CSVVGVNRGNTEAFF.

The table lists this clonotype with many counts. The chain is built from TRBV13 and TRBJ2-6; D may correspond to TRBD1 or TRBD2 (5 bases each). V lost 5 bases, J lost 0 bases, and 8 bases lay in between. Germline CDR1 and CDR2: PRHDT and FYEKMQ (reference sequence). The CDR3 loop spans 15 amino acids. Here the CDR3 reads CASSPGGSGANVLTF. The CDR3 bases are TGTGCCAGCAGCCCTGGGGGCTCTGGGGCCAACGTCCTGACTTTC.

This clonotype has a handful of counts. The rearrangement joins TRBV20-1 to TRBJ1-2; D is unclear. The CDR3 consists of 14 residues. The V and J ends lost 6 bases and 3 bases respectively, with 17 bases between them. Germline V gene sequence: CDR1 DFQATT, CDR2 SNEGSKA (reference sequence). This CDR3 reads CSAPSHAVDYGYTF. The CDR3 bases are TGCAGTGCCCCGTCCCACGCTGTGGACTATGGCTACACCTTC.

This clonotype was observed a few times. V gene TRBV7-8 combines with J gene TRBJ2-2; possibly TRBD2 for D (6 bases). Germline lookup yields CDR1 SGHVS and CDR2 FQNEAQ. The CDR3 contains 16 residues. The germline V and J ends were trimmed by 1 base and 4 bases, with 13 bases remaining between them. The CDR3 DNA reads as TGTGCCAGCAGCTTAGTACCGGGCGGGATCACCGGGGAGCTGTTTTTT. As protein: CASSLVPGGITGELFF.

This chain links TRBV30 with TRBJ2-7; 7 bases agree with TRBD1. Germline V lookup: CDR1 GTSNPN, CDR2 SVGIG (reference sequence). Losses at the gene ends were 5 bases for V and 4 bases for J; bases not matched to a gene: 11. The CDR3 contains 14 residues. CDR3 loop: CAWCPGQDKYEQYF. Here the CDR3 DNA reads TGTGCCTGGTGCCCCGGACAGGATAAGTACGAGCAGTACTTC.

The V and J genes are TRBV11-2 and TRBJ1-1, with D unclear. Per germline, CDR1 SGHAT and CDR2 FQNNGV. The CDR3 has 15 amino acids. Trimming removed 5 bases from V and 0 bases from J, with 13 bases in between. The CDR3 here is CASSLPPSLNTEAFF. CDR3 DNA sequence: TGTGCCAGCAGCCTGCCCCCCAGCTTGAACACTGAAGCTTTCTTT.

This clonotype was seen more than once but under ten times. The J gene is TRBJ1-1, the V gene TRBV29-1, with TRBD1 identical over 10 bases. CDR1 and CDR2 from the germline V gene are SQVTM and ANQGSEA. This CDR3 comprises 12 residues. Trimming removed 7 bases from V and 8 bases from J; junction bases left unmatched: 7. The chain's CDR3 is CSAVGQGSEAFF. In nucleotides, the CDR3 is TGCAGCGCCGTGGGACAGGGGAGCGAAGCTTTCTTT.

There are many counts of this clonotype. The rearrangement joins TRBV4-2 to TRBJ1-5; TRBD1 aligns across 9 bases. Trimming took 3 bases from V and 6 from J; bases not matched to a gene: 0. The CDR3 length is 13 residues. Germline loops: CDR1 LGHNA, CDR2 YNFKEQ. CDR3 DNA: TGTGCCAGCAGCCAGACAGGGGGTCAGCCCCAGCATTTT. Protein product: CASSQTGGQPQHF.

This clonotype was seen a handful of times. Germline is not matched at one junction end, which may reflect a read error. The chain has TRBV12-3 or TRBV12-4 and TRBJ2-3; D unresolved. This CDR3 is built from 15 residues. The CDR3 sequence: CASTLDVSSTDTQYF. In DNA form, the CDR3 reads TGTGCCAGCACTTTAGACGTCTCTAGCACAGATACGCAGTATTTT.

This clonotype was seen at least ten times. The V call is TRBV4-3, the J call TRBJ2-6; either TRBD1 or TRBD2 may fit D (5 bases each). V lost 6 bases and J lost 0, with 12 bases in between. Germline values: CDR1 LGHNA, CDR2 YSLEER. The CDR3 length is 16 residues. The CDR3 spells CASRPDGGSGANVLTF. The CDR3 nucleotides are TGCGCCAGCAGACCAGATGGGGGCTCTGGGGCCAACGTCCTGACTTTC.

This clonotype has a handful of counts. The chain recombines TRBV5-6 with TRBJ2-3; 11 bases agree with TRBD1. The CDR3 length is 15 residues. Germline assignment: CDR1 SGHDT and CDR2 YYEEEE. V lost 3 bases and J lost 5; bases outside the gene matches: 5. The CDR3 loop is CASSSGTGGLDTQYF. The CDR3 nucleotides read TGTGCCAGCAGCTCCGGGACAGGGGGATTAGATACGCAGTATTTT.

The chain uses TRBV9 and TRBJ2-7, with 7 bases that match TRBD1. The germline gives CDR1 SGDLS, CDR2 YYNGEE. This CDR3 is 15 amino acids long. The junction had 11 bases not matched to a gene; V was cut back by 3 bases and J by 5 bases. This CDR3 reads CASSGVMTGMNEQYF. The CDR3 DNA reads TGTGCCAGCAGCGGCGTGATGACAGGGATGAACGAGCAGTACTTC.

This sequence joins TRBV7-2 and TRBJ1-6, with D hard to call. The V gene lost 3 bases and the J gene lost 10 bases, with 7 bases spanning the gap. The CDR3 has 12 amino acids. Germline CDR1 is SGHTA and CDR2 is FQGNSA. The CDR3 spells CASSLLRSPLHF. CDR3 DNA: TGTGCCAGCAGCTTGCTGCGGTCACCCCTCCACTTT.

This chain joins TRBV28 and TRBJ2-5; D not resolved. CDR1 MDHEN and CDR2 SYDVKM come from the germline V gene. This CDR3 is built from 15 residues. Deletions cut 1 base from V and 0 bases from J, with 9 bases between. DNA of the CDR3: TGTGCCAGCAGTTTATCGACTCCCTACCAAGAGACCCAGTACTTC. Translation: CASSLSTPYQETQYF.

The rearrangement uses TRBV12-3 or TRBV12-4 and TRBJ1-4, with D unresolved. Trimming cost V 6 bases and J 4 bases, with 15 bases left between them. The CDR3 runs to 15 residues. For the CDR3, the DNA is TGTGCCAGCAGCCTCAGGCGGAACATTAATGAAAAACTGTTTTTT. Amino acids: CASSLRRNINEKLFF.

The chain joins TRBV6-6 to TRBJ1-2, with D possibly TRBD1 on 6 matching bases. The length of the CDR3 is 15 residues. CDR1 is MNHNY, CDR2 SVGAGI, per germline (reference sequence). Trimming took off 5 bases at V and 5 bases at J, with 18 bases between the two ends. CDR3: CASSLSNGRGYGYTF. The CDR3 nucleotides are TGTGCCAGCAGTCTAAGCAATGGCAGGGGTTATGGCTACACCTTC.

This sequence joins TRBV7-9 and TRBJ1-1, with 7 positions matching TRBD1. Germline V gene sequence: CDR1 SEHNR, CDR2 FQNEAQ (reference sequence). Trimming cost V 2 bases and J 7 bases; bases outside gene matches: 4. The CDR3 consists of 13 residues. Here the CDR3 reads CASSLRGQDEAFF. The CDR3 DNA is TGTGCCAGCAGCTTAAGGGGGCAAGATGAAGCTTTCTTT.